Sequencing of this T cell receptor (beta chain) was carried out in a study of CD8+ T cells in alopecia areata. Once RNA had been extracted, it was reverse transcribed into cDNA to act as the sequencing template. The assay was immunoSEQ multiplex PCR, and TCRdb's table has in-frame clones only and misses some. Counted here are approximately 200,000 clones, 45% to 65% occurring once; the ten biggest clones make up 3.3%. Treatment of the sample: oral pan-JAK inhibitor, 5-10 mg twice daily. The CDR3 has 14 residues. V was shortened by 6 bases and J by 1 base, with 15 bases between the two germline ends. CDR1 is SQVTM, CDR2 ANQGSEA, per germline. Whole-study findings and limits: Uncertainty remains about how baseline CD8+ expansion links to response, with one nonresponder.

Concerning this clone: What it binds is not known.

The chain links TRBV29-1 to TRBJ2-5; D might be TRBD1 (5 bases). Here the sequenced sample was CD4+ T cells sorted from blood, taken at week 4, from a patient treated with tofacitinib. This receptor was obtained from a human donor with alopecia areata. Written as DNA, the CDR3 is TGCAGCGTCACTGGACAAGGAGCCCAAGAGACCCAGTACTTC. The encoded protein is CSVTGQGAQETQYF.